This entry is about one T cell receptor (beta chain). Antigen specificity is unknown. The data were taken from a study of Ad26.COV2.S vaccination and SARS-CoV-2 variants. Per germline, CDR1 MDHEN and CDR2 SYDVKM. The CDR3 runs 14 residues. Deletions cut 5 bases from V and 5 bases from J, with 15 bases between. The table came from immunoSEQ multiplex PCR; TCRdb's copy has only in-frame clones and leaves some out. The sample carries some 480,000 clones, roughly 87% recorded once. As to treatment: 15 to 20 received Ad26.COV2.S at low or high dose, single or two shots; roughly five received placebo; per-sample allocation not given. Sample collection was performed on day 63 after the first vaccine or placebo injection. Whoever gave the sample was an adult aged 18-55 years in Boston. Ad26 vector vaccine expressed Wuhan-strain SARS-CoV-2 spike. Study conclusions and caveats: Responses of T cells in total may have been underestimated by the TCR breadth and depth analyses.

The V call is TRBV28, the J call TRBJ2-5; the D gene is possibly TRBD1 (6 bases). The sequence came from a person aged 18-65 years who received the Ad26.COV2.S COVID-19 vaccine or a placebo. The sequencing used peripheral blood, collected in a trial of Ad26.COV2.S vaccine versus placebo. The CDR3 loop is CASSGTTTGETQYF. CDR3 in DNA: TGTGCCAGCAGTGGGACAACAACGGGGGAGACCCAGTACTTC.